This T cell receptor beta chain was observed in a study of cytomegalovirus exposure and HLA in healthy donors. Looking at the study overall: The 110 or so validation repertoires used a platform that matched the one used for the approximately 670 first-cohort repertoires, as a later analysis reported. Regarding the study as a whole: As was reported, the classifier diagnosed cytomegalovirus status with high specificity and sensitivity. It was approximately 170 TCR beta chains that were listed as cytomegalovirus-associated.

Comment on this clone: Its specificity is unknown. One end of the junction is discordant with germline, which a read error may explain.

Assay used: immunoSEQ multiplex PCR; TCRdb lists only in-frame clones, some missing. The sample shows around 350,000 clones, 86% of them seen only once. The V gene's germline CDR1 is SNHLY and CDR2 FYNNEI. CDR3 size: 12 residues. The clonotype was recovered from a young woman in good health and CMV-seronegative. Specimen: PBMCs. The rearrangement uses TRBV2 and TRBJ1-1, with 9 positions matching TRBD1. The CDR3 spells CASSLQGAEAFF. CDR3 DNA: TGTGCCAGCAGCTTACAGGGGGCTGAGGCTTTCTTT.